A selection of T cell receptor beta chains follows, all from one sample in a study of blood T cell repertoires in COVID-19. Sequencing used immunoSEQ multiplex PCR; TCRdb keeps in-frame clones, though not all of them. The sample holds about 120,000 clones, around three quarters seen once. Sequenced material: peripheral blood. The receptors were gathered from a woman of 80 years or more with acute or convalescent COVID-19. Each CDR3 is given with its conserved first and last residue. The D gene is left open where the match is weak. Clone size is stated in some rows and not others, as once, few, many or a class when expanded.

V: TRBV10-3; size: few; D: TRBD2; J: TRBJ2-1; DNA: TGTGCCATCACCCGCGGGGAGGGATACAATGAGCAGTTCTTC; CDR3: CAITRGEGYNEQFF
V: TRBV19; size: -; D: TRBD2; J: TRBJ2-1; DNA: TGTGCCAGTACCGTGACTAGCGGGGGGTCCTACAATGAGCAGTTCTTC; CDR3: CASTVTSGGSYNEQFF
V: TRBV30; size: -; D: -; J: TRBJ1-2; DNA: TGTGCCTGTTCGCAGGGGCCCCCCTATGGCTACACCTTC; CDR3: CACSQGPPYGYTF
V: TRBV7-9; size: -; D: TRBD2; J: TRBJ2-7; DNA: TGTGCCAGCAGCTCTCGACTAGCGGGAGCGATCTTC; CDR3: CASSSRLAGAIF
V: TRBV3-1/TRBV3-2; size: -; D: TRBD2; J: TRBJ2-1; DNA: TGTGCCAGCAGCCAAGGGGCTAGCGGTCTTGTCAATGAGCAGTTCTTC; CDR3: CASSQGASGLVNEQFF
V: TRBV18; size: many; D: -; J: TRBJ2-1; DNA: TGTGCCAGCTCACCTGGCGGACTAAACTACAATGAGCAGTTCTTC; CDR3: CASSPGGLNYNEQFF
V: TRBV4-1; size: few; D: TRBD2; J: TRBJ2-7; DNA: TGCGCCAGCAGCCAAGGGGGGACTAGCGGGATCTACGAGCAGTACTTC; CDR3: CASSQGGTSGIYEQYF
V: TRBV4-1; size: -; D: TRBD2; J: TRBJ2-5; DNA: TGCGCCAGCAGTTTCCGACTAGCGGGAGAGGAGACCCAGTACTTC; CDR3: CASSFRLAGEETQYF
V: TRBV6-5; size: -; D: TRBD1; J: TRBJ1-2; DNA: TGTGCCAGTAAGGGACAGGCGAACTATGGCTACACCTTC; CDR3: CASKGQANYGYTF
V: TRBV7-9; size: few; D: -; J: TRBJ1-2; DNA: TGTGCCAGCAGCTTTATGGACAGTCGAGGCTACACCTTC; CDR3: CASSFMDSRGYTF
V: TRBV2; size: -; D: -; J: TRBJ2-7; DNA: TGTGCCAGCAGCGCCCTAGACAGAGCCTACGAGCAGTACTTC; CDR3: CASSALDRAYEQYF
V: TRBV2; size: -; D: -; J: TRBJ1-5; DNA: TGTGCCAGCAGGGCCATCTCAGGGTTGGATCAGCCCCAGCATTTT; CDR3: CASRAISGLDQPQHF
V: TRBV5-1; size: -; D: TRBD1; J: TRBJ2-3; DNA: TGCGCCAGCAGCCTTGGACAGGGCCCGAGCACAGATACGCAGTATTTT; CDR3: CASSLGQGPSTDTQYF
V: TRBV29-1; size: -; D: TRBD1; J: TRBJ2-1; DNA: TGCAGCGTGGGGACAGGGGATGAGCAGTTCTTC; CDR3: CSVGTGDEQFF
V: TRBV5-1; size: -; D: TRBD1; J: TRBJ1-3; DNA: TGCGCCAGCAGCTCCGGGACAGGTAGTGGAAACACCATATATTTT; CDR3: CASSSGTGSGNTIYF
V: TRBV3-1/TRBV3-2; size: -; D: -; J: TRBJ1-1; DNA: TGTGCCAGCAGCCAAGCTTACAGTGCCGAAGCTTTCTTT; CDR3: CASSQAYSAEAFF
V: TRBV5-1; size: -; D: -; J: TRBJ2-7; DNA: TGCGCCAGCATGCCCGGGACATACTACTACGAGCAGTACTTC; CDR3: CASMPGTYYYEQYF
V: TRBV7-2; size: -; D: -; J: TRBJ2-3; DNA: TGTGCCAGCAGCTTAGTGGCAGACAGCACCACAGATACGCAGTATTTT; CDR3: CASSLVADSTTDTQYF
V: TRBV14; size: -; D: -; J: TRBJ1-2; DNA: TGTGCCAGCAGCCAAGTGGGGATTGCGGGGGGCTTGGCCTATGGCTACACCTTC; CDR3: CASSQVGIAGGLAYGYTF
V: TRBV19; size: -; D: -; J: TRBJ2-1; DNA: TGTGCCACCCAAAAAGCCAGGGGCCTTTACAATGAGCAGTTCTTC; CDR3: CATQKARGLYNEQFF
V: TRBV5-1; size: -; D: TRBD2; J: TRBJ2-3; DNA: TGCGCCAGCAGCTTGGAAGGGAGGGGCATCACAGATACGCAGTATTTT; CDR3: CASSLEGRGITDTQYF
V: TRBV18; size: -; D: -; J: TRBJ1-3; DNA: TGTGCCAGCTCAGTCAACCAACTCGGTCCAACTGGAAACACCATATATTTT; CDR3: CASSVNQLGPTGNTIYF
V: TRBV9; size: -; D: TRBD1; J: TRBJ2-2; DNA: TGTGCCAGCAGCGTACGAGGGGGCCCAAGCACCGGGGAGCTGTTTTTT; CDR3: CASSVRGGPSTGELFF
V: TRBV6-6; size: -; D: -; J: TRBJ1-2; DNA: TGTGCCAGCACCTATCTGAGGGGAGGAGGAGGCTACACCTTC; CDR3: CASTYLRGGGGYTF
V: TRBV30; size: -; D: -; J: TRBJ1-5; DNA: TGTGCCTGGAGTGCGTTGGGAGTAAATCAGCCCCAGCATTTT; CDR3: CAWSALGVNQPQHF
V: TRBV5-4; size: once; D: TRBD1; J: TRBJ2-5; DNA: TGTGCCAGCAGCTTTGGACAGGGGGCGTTGGAGACCCAGTACTTC; CDR3: CASSFGQGALETQYF
V: TRBV30; size: -; D: TRBD2; J: TRBJ2-5; DNA: TGTGCCTGGATGAAGCGGGAGGGGATACAAGAGACCCAGTACTTC; CDR3: CAWMKREGIQETQYF
V: TRBV5-4; size: -; D: -; J: TRBJ1-1; DNA: TGTGCCAGCAGCCTGACTCCGAACACTGAAGCTTTCTTT; CDR3: CASSLTPNTEAFF
V: TRBV27; size: -; D: -; J: TRBJ1-1; DNA: TGTGCCAGCAGCGAAGGGAGTAGGGTGAACACTGAAGCTTTCTTT; CDR3: CASSEGSRVNTEAFF
V: TRBV11-2; size: -; D: TRBD1; J: TRBJ1-1; DNA: TGTGCCAGCAGCTTACAGGGGGCAGGGAGCACTGAAGCTTTCTTT; CDR3: CASSLQGAGSTEAFF